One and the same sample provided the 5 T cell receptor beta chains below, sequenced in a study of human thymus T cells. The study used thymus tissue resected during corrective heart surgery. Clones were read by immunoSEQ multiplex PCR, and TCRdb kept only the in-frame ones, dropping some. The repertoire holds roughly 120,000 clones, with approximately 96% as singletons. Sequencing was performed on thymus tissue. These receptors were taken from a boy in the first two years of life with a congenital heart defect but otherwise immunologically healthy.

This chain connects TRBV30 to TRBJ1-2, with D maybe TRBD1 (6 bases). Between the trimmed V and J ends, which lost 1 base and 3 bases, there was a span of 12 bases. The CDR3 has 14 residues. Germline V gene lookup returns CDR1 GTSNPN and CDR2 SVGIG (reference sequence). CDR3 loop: CAWSDHRVDYGYTF. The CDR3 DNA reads TGTGCCTGGAGTGACCACAGGGTGGACTATGGCTACACCTTC.

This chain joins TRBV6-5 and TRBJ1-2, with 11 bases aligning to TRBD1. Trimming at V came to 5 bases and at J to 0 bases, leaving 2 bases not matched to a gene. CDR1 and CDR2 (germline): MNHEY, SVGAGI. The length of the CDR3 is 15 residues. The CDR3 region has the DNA TGTGCCAGCAGTGGACAGGGGGCAGCTAACTATGGCTACACCTTC. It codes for CASSGQGAANYGYTF.

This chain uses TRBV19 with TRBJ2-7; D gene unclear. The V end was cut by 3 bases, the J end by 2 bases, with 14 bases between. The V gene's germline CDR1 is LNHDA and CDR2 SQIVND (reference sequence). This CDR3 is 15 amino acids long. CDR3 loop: CASSMSPDYPYEQYF. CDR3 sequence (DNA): TGTGCCAGTAGTATGTCTCCGGATTACCCCTACGAGCAGTACTTC.

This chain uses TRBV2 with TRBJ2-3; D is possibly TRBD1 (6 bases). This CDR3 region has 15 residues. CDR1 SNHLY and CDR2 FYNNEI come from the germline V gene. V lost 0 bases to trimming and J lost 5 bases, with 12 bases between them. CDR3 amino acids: CASSEAPVGGDTQYF. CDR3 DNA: TGTGCCAGCAGTGAAGCGCCGGTAGGGGGAGATACGCAGTATTTT.

The CDR3 loop is CASSGRSAYNSPLHF. CDR3 sequence (DNA): TGTGCCAGCAGTGGAAGGTCGGCTTATAATTCACCCCTCCACTTT. The chain recombines TRBV6-1 with TRBJ1-6; D call uncertain. The CDR3 has 15 amino acids. Germline CDR1 and CDR2: MNHNS and SASEGT. V lost 4 bases to trimming and J lost 4 bases, with 11 bases between them.